This T cell receptor beta chain emerged from a study of radiotherapy plus CTLA-4 blockade in lung cancer. Study findings and constraints: Some TCR clones had been derived from tumors. These clones expanded in peripheral blood after radiotherapy plus ipilimumab. Response was reportedly best predicted by early blood T cell clone dynamics, with interferon-beta.

About this clone: What it binds is not known.

Libraries were prepared by immunoSEQ multiplex PCR; TCRdb keeps only in-frame clonotypes and omits some of them. The table includes roughly 48,000 clones, about 72% detected once. After removal of 6 bases from V and 6 bases from J, the junction contained 9 bases not matched to a gene. The germline gives CDR1 MNHNY, CDR2 SVGAGI (reference sequence). This CDR3 region has 15 residues. Sequencing was performed on peripheral blood, taken from a patient treated with radiotherapy plus ipilimumab. The clonotype originates from a human donor with non-small cell lung cancer who had stable disease on radiotherapy plus ipilimumab. This chain connects TRBV6-6 to TRBJ1-5; 9 nucleotides agree with TRBD1. This chain's CDR3 is CASREVQGAGQPQHF. CDR3 in DNA: TGTGCCAGCAGAGAAGTACAGGGGGCTGGTCAGCCCCAGCATTTT.